This T cell receptor beta chain was sequenced for a study of PD-1 blockade in classical Hodgkin lymphoma. Overall study findings and caveats: Only CD4+ TCR diversity, not CD8+, had risen significantly by C4D1. It was among complete responders that baseline diversity resembled that of newly diagnosed patients.

Measured with immunoSEQ multiplex PCR; TCRdb has only the in-frame clones, and not every one. The table lists about 59,000 clones, about 92% of them singletons. Germline V gene data show CDR1 as MGHRA and CDR2 as YSYEKL. V was pared by 1 base and J by 2 bases, with 7 bases between. The CDR3 is 14 amino acids. In this sample, this clone turned up a few times. Its antigen is unknown. Each patient experienced a relapse that followed autologous stem cell transplantation, and brentuximab vedotin exposure varied. This receptor was obtained from a human donor with classical Hodgkin lymphoma. The sample here was peripheral blood mononuclear cells (PBMCs), taken at baseline. The rearrangement joins TRBV4-1 to TRBJ2-3; D is uncertain. The chain's CDR3 is CASSQGQLTDTQYF. The CDR3 coding sequence is TGCGCCAGCAGCCAAGGCCAGCTCACAGATACGCAGTATTTT.